The TCR beta chain under discussion was sequenced for a study of long-term antiretroviral therapy in people with HIV. PBMC samples from each donor numbered at least one pre-ART and at least two post-ART. HIV-positive participants all received treatment in the United States. Regarding this clone: The antigen remains unidentified.

Findings and limits, study-wide: Clones expanded before ART dominated the repertoire at all time points.

The CDR3 totals 14 residues. CDR1 is MNHEY, CDR2 SMNVEV, per germline (reference sequence). V was trimmed by 2 bases and J by 4 bases, leaving 9 bases between them. Survey level was the resolution at which the v3.0 immunoSEQ assay ran. TCRdb's table, derived via immunoSEQ multiplex PCR, lists solely in-frame clones and lacks some. Of 25,000 to 30,000 clones listed, 84% are singletons. Sequencing was performed on unsorted PBMCs, taken 0.4 years after starting antiretroviral therapy. The source of this sequence is a man aged 18 to 29 with HIV. V is TRBV27 and J is TRBJ1-5; D uncertain. The CDR3 DNA follows: TGTGCCAGCAGTTTAGCAAGGCAGAATCAGCCCCAGCATTTT. Protein sequence: CASSLARQNQPQHF.